These 17 T cell receptor beta chains originate from one sample sequenced in a study of OX40 agonist ivuxolimab in advanced cancers. This table comes from immunoSEQ multiplex PCR, and its TCRdb copy is limited to in-frame clones, with some not included. The table records about 23,000 clones, roughly 79% of them present only once. Sample: CD4+ or CD8+ T cells sorted from blood, taken in a trial of the OX40 agonist ivuxolimab. These receptors originate from an adult with an advanced solid tumor such as melanoma, head and neck, liver or kidney cancer.

The gene calls are TRBV5-6 and TRBJ2-7; 13 positions match TRBD2. Germline-derived CDR1 and CDR2 are SGHDT and YYEEEE. The CDR3 totals 15 residues. With 5 bases clipped from V and 4 bases from J, the junction kept 6 bases outside the gene matches. CDR3 bases: TGTGCCAGCAGTTTTACTAGCGGGAGGGGGTACGAGCAGTACTTC. It encodes CASSFTSGRGYEQYF.

The chain is built from TRBV7-2 and TRBJ2-3; D is ambiguous. The CDR3 is 14 amino acids. Trimming cost V 5 bases and J 6 bases, with 15 bases left between them. Germline CDR1 SGHTA, CDR2 FQGNSA. DNA of the CDR3: TGTGCCAGCAGCCCAGTGTTGGGTGGGGATACGCAGTATTTT. Protein sequence: CASSPVLGGDTQYF.

V and J are TRBV7-2 and TRBJ1-1; D uncertain. This CDR3 comprises 13 residues. V was clipped by 3 bases and J by 2 bases, with 7 bases between them. Germline assignment: CDR1 SGHTA and CDR2 FQGNSA. The CDR3 loop reads CASSFSINTEAFF. For the CDR3, the DNA is TGTGCCAGCAGCTTCAGTATAAACACTGAAGCTTTCTTT.

This rearrangement joins TRBV4-2 to TRBJ2-1, with 7 nucleotides matching TRBD2. Germline V gives CDR1 LGHNA, CDR2 YNFKEQ. This CDR3 contains 16 residues. Trimming at V came to 1 base and at J to 9 bases, leaving 12 bases not matched to a gene. The CDR3 loop reads CASSQGWTSVGGEQFF. In nucleotides, the CDR3 is TGTGCCAGCAGCCAAGGTTGGACTAGTGTTGGAGGTGAGCAGTTCTTC.

The chain has TRBV6-1 and TRBJ1-2; maybe TRBD1 (6 bases). Germline-derived CDR1 and CDR2 are MNHNS and SASEGT. Trimming took 5 bases from V and 8 from J, leaving 21 bases between them. This CDR3 spans 15 amino acids. The CDR3 bases are TGTGCCAGCAGTAGCCGCTGGCAGGGTGGGGGCGGCTACACCTTC. Translated, it gives CASSSRWQGGGGYTF.

This clone was seen just once. This chain connects TRBV11-1 to TRBJ1-1; no definite D call. The CDR3 covers 13 residues. Trimming took off 5 bases at V and 10 bases at J, with 17 bases between the two ends. Germline-derived CDR1 and CDR2 are SGHAT and FQDESV (reference sequence). CDR3 bases: TGTGCCAGCAGCACGAGAGGAGGGCCGGGAGCTTTCTTT. This codes for CASSTRGGPGAFF.

The chain recombines TRBV25-1 with TRBJ2-5; a weak D match, TRBD2 (6 bases). The CDR3 has 14 amino acids. Germline CDR1 and CDR2: MGHDK and SYGVNS. The V gene lost 1 base and the J gene lost 0 bases, with 6 bases spanning the gap. The CDR3 reads CASSEWRDQETQYF. The DNA of the CDR3 is TGTGCCAGCAGTGAATGGAGGGACCAAGAGACCCAGTACTTC.

This sequence joins TRBV18 and TRBJ1-1, with TRBD1 as a possible D gene (6 bases). The CDR3 loop spans 14 amino acids. Trimming pared 4 bases from V and 4 bases from J, leaving 13 bases between. Germline CDR1 and CDR2: KGHSH and LQKENI. CDR3 in amino acids: CASSLEEGGTEAFF. The DNA for the CDR3 is TGTGCCAGCTCACTAGAGGAGGGGGGCACTGAAGCTTTCTTT.

The chain recombines TRBV5-4 with TRBJ1-6; 7 bases line up with TRBD1. V lost 3 bases to trimming and J lost 10 bases; unmatched junction nucleotides: 7. In germline, CDR1 is SGHNT, CDR2 YYREEE (reference sequence). The CDR3 sequence is 14 residues long. CDR3 bases: TGTGCCAGCAGCTGGGCACAGGGGCGATCACCCCTCCACTTT. It codes for CASSWAQGRSPLHF.

The gene calls are TRBV7-2 and TRBJ1-1; D not certain. CDR1 SGHTA and CDR2 FQGNSA come from the germline V gene. The CDR3 is 14 residues long. Trimming removed 3 bases at V and 0 bases at J, with 8 bases between. This CDR3 reads CASSFAFLNTEAFF. The CDR3 DNA is TGTGCCAGCAGCTTTGCCTTTTTGAACACTGAAGCTTTCTTT.

This chain uses TRBV28 with TRBJ1-2; 7 nucleotides line up with TRBD1. The germline gives CDR1 MDHEN, CDR2 SYDVKM. The CDR3 runs 15 residues. V trimming: 6 bases; J trimming: 1 base; junction bases outside the gene matches: 8. CDR3 sequence reads: CASSLSGGVNYGYTF. Here the CDR3 DNA reads TGTGCCAGCAGCCTCTCAGGGGGAGTTAACTATGGCTACACCTTC.

The rearrangement joins TRBV10-3 to TRBJ2-2, with D possibly TRBD1 on 6 matching bases. This CDR3 spans 14 amino acids. Per germline, CDR1 ENHRY and CDR2 SYGVKD. V lost 6 bases and J 2 bases, leaving 10 bases between the germline ends. The CDR3 protein is CAISKDSNTGELFF. The CDR3, as DNA: TGTGCCATCAGCAAGGACAGTAACACCGGGGAGCTGTTTTTT.

The chain joins TRBV11-2 to TRBJ2-2; D is ambiguous. Germline V gene sequence: CDR1 SGHAT, CDR2 FQNNGV. The CDR3 totals 13 residues. The V gene lost 5 bases and the J gene lost 3 bases, with 7 bases spanning the gap. The CDR3 DNA is TGTGCCAGCAGCCCCGGGTACACCGGGGAGCTGTTTTTT. Protein product: CASSPGYTGELFF.

The V and J genes are TRBV5-1 and TRBJ2-3; 7 bases line up with TRBD1. V lost 3 bases, J lost 3 bases, and 22 bases stayed unmatched. CDR1 and CDR2 from the germline V gene are SGHRS and YFSETQ. The CDR3 is 20 amino acids. As DNA, the CDR3 is TGCGCCAGCAGCTCCCAGGAAGCATACGACAGGGTAGGGGAAACAGATACGCAGTATTTT. Amino acids: CASSSQEAYDRVGETDTQYF.

V gene TRBV7-2 combines with J gene TRBJ1-5; TRBD1 matches at 11 bases. The CDR3 length is 14 residues. With 6 bases clipped from V and 4 bases from J, the junction kept 2 bases outside the gene matches. Germline V gene lookup returns CDR1 SGHTA and CDR2 FQGNSA. CDR3 DNA sequence: TGTGCCAGCAGTCGGGACAGGGGGAATCAGCCCCAGCATTTT. The encoded protein is CASSRDRGNQPQHF.

The J gene is TRBJ1-2, the V gene TRBV19; 10 nucleotides agree with TRBD1. Per germline, CDR1 LNHDA and CDR2 SQIVND (reference sequence). V shed 6 bases, J shed 4 bases, and the junction held 5 bases outside the gene matches. CDR3 length: 14 residues. The DNA of the CDR3 is TGTGCCAGTAGGACCCGGGACAGGGGCTATGGCTACACCTTC. Its translation is CASRTRDRGYGYTF. Supplemented by reference TRBV19 and TRBJ1-2, the full variable domain reads DGGITQSPKYLFRKEGQNVTLSCEQNLNHDAMYWYRQDPGQGLRLIYYSQIVNDFQKGDIAEGYSVSREKKESFPLTVTSAQKNPTAFYLCASRTRDRGYGYTFGSGTRLTVV.

The chain uses TRBV7-8 and TRBJ1-1, with TRBD1 matching over 10 bases. The CDR3 consists of 13 residues. V trimming: 5 bases; J trimming: 6 bases; junction bases outside the gene matches: 3. The germline V gene has CDR1 SGHVS and CDR2 FQNEAQ. The CDR3 DNA sequence: TGTGCCAGCAGCCGCGGGACAGGGGCTGAAGCTTTCTTT. It translates to CASSRGTGAEAFF.